This T cell receptor beta chain appears in the sequencing data of a study of T cell responses to AZD1222 COVID-19 vaccine. General study results and limits: Spike was spanned by vaccine-associated CD4 TCRs, with dominance at 160-218 and 743-854. Repertoires were obtained solely post-peak T cell response. Of spike-specific TCRs, nearly half reportedly target regions left unmutated in variants.

Regarding this clone: What it binds is unknown.

This CDR3 comprises 14 residues. CDR1 and CDR2 from the germline V gene are SGHRS and YFSETQ. V was cut by 4 bases and J by 3 bases, with 13 bases left in between. Repertoires were generated with immunoSEQ multiplex PCR, while TCRdb's copy carries only in-frame clones and drops some. The table has some 130,000 clones, 85% to 95% seen once. This chain uses TRBV5-1 with TRBJ1-1; no clear D gene. The clonotype was recovered from an adult in good health. Sequenced material: peripheral blood, taken on day 0 of AZD1222 vaccination. The CDR3 nucleotides read TGCGCCAGCAGCCCGCTGGGGTTCGACACTGAAGCTTTCTTT. Protein sequence: CASSPLGFDTEAFF.